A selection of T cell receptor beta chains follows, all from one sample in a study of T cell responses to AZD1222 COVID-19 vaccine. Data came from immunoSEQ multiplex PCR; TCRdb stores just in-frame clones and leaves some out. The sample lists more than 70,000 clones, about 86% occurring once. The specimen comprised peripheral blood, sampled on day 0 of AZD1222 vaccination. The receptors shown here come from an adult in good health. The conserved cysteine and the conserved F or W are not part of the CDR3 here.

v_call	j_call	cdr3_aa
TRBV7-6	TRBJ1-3	ASSLAQGAGNTIY
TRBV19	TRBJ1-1	ASSLQGNTEAF
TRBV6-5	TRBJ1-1	ASNSRFHTEAF
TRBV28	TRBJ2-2	ASSVGQRELF
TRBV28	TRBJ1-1	ASTSRTFIGAF
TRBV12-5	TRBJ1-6	ASGLDLNSPLH
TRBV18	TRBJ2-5	ASSPPWDPKLTQY
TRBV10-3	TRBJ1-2	AISEERSIYGYT
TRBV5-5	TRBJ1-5	ASSPVGRDGQPQH
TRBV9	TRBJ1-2	ASSVETGDGYT
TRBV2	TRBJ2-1	ASVGGRDEQF
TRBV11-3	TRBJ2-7	ASSLVGASRIYEQY
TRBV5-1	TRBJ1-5	ASSPILGGQPQH
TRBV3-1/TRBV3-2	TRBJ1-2	ASSLVVTGIDGYT
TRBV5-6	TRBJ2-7	ASSPVHRVHEQY
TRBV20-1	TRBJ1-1	SASRPGYTEAF
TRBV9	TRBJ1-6	ASSATTTDSPLH
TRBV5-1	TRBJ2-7	ASSLMGPSSGEQY
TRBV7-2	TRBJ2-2	ASSLVRGAAAGELF
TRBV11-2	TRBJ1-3	ASTHLPGNTIY
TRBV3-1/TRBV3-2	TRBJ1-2	ASSQDYGARGYT
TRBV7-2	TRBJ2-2	ASSLTQRDTNTGELF
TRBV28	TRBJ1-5	ASSFGGSNPNQPQH
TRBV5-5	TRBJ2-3	ASSSWREGDTQY
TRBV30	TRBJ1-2	ASPGPYYGYT
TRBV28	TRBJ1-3	ASSFLRDTSGNTIY
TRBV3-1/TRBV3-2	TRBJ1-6	ASSPGTIRPPLH